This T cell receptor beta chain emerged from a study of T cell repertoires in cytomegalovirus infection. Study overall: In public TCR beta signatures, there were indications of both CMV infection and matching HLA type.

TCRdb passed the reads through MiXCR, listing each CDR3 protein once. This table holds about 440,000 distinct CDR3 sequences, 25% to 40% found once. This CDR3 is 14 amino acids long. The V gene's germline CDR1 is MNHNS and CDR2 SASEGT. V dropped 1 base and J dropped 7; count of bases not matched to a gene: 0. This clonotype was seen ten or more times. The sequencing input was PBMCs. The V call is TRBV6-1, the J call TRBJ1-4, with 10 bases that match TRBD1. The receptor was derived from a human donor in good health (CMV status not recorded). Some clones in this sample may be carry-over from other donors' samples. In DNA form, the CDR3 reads TGTGCCAGCAGTGAAGGACAGGGGGCTGAAAAACTGTTTTTT. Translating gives CASSEGQGAEKLFF.